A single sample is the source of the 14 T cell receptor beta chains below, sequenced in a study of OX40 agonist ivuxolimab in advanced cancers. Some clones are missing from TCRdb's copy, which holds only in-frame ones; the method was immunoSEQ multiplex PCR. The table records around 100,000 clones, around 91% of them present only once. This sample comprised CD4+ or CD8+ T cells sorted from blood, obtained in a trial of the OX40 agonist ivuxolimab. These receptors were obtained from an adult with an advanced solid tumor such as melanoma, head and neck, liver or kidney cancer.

The CDR3 reads CASSRTPTANTEAFF. The CDR3 coding sequence is TGTGCCAGCAGCCGCACCCCTACAGCTAACACTGAAGCTTTCTTT. The chain employs TRBV6-5 and TRBJ1-1, with D uncertain. CDR1 and CDR2 from the germline V gene are MNHEY and SVGAGI. There are 15 residues in the CDR3. V dropped 6 bases and J dropped 2 bases, with 16 bases sitting between them.

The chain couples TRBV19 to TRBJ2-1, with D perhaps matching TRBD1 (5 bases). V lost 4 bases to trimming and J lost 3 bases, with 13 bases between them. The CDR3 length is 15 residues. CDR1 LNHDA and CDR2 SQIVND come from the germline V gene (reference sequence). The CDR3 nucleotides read TGTGCCAGTAGTACATGGGGCTCGGGCTACAATGAGCAGTTCTTC. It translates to CASSTWGSGYNEQFF.

The CDR3 DNA is TGTGCCAGTAGTATAGCGTGGACACACTCCTACGAGCAGTACTTC. This translates into CASSIAWTHSYEQYF. This chain uses TRBV19 with TRBJ2-7; D might be TRBD1 (5 bases). Germline V gene lookup returns CDR1 LNHDA and CDR2 SQIVND (reference sequence). The CDR3 consists of 15 residues. V was cut by 1 base and J by 0 bases, with 10 bases left in between.

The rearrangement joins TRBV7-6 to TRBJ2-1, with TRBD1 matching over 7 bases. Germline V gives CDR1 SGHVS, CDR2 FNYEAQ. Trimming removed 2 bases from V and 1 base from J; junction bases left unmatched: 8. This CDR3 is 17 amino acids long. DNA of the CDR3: TGTGCCAGCAGCTTACTCGTGACAGGGAGTTCCTACAATGAGCAGTTCTTC. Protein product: CASSLLVTGSSYNEQFF.

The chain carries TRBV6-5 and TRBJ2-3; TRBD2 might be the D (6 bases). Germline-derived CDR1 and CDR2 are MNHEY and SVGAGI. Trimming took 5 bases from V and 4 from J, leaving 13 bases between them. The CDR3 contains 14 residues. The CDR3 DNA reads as TGTGCCAGCAGTGCGACGGGGGACGCAGATACGCAGTATTTT. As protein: CASSATGDADTQYF.

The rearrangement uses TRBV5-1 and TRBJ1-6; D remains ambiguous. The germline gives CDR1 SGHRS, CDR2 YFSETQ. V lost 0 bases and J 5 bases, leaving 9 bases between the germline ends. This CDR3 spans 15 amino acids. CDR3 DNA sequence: TGCGCCAGCAGCTTGGAGGGCGCCCATAATTCACCCCTCCACTTT. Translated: CASSLEGAHNSPLHF.

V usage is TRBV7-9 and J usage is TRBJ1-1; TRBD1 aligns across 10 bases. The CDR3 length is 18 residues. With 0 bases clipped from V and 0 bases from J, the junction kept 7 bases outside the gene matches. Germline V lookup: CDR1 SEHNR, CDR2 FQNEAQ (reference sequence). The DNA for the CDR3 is TGTGCCAGCAGCTTAGCCGGGACAGGGGTGAACATGAACACTGAAGCTTTCTTT. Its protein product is CASSLAGTGVNMNTEAFF.

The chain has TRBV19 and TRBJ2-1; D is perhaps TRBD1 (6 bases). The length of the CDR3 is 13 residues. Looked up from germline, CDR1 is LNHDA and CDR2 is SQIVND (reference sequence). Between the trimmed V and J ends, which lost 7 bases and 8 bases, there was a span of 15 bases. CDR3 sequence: CASNREGGHEQFF. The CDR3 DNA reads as TGTGCCAGTAACAGGGAAGGGGGTCATGAGCAGTTCTTC. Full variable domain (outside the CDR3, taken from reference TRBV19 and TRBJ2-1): DGGITQSPKYLFRKEGQNVTLSCEQNLNHDAMYWYRQDPGQGLRLIYYSQIVNDFQKGDIAEGYSVSREKKESFPLTVTSAQKNPTAFYLCASNREGGHEQFFGPGTRLTVL.

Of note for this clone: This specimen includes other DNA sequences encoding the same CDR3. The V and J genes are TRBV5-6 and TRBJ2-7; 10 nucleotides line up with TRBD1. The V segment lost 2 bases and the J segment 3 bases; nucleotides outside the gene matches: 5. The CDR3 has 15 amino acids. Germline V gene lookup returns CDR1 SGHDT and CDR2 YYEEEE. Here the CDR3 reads CASSFSGTGVYEQYF. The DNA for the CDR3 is TGTGCCAGCAGCTTCTCCGGGACAGGGGTCTACGAGCAGTACTTC.

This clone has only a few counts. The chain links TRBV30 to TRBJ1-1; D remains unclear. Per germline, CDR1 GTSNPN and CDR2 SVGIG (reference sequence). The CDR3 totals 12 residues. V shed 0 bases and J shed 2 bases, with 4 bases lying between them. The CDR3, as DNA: TGTGCCTGGAGTGTAGACAACACTGAAGCTTTCTTT. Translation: CAWSVDNTEAFF.

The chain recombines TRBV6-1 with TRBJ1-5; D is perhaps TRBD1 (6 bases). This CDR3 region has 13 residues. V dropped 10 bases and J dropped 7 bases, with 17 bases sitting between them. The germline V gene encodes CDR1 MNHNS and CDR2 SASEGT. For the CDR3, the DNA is TGTGCCACCAAACAGGGTATGGAACAGCCCCAGCATTTT. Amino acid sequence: CATKQGMEQPQHF.

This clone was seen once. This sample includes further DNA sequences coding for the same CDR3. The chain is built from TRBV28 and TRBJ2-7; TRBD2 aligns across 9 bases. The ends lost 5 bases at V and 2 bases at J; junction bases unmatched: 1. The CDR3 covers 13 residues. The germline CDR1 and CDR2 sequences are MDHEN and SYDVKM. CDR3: CASSPSGTYEQYF. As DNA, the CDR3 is TGTGCCAGCAGTCCTAGCGGGACCTACGAGCAGTACTTC.

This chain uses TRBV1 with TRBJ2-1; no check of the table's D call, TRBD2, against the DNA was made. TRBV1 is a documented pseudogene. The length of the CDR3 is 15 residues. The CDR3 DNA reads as TGCACCAGCAGCTTCTTTCGCCCGGCGGGTGGTGAGCAGTTCTTC. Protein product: CTSSFFRPAGGEQFF.

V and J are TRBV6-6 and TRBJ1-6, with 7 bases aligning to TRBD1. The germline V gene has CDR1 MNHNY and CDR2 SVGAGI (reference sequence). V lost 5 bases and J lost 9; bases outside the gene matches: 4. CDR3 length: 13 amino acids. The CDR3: CASSQQGSSPLHF. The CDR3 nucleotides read TGTGCCAGCAGTCAACAGGGGAGTTCACCCCTCCACTTT.